This T cell receptor beta chain was found in a study of T cell responses to AZD1222 COVID-19 vaccine. Study findings and constraints: Regions 160-218 and 743-854 dominated among vaccine-associated CD4 TCRs spanning spike. Reportedly, nearly half of unique spike TCRs recognized epitopes outside B.1.351/B.1.1.7 mutations.

This CDR3 comprises 12 residues. The V end lost 0 bases, the J end lost 6 bases, and 6 bases lay between the germline ends. The assay was immunoSEQ multiplex PCR, and TCRdb's table has in-frame clones only and misses some. Of 150,000 or so clones listed, roughly nine tenths were seen once; the top ten hold around 1.5%. To note about this clone: Its specificity is unknown.

Specimen: peripheral blood, collected 28 days after the second AZD1222 dose. The chain links TRBV5-3 to TRBJ1-2; D is uncertain. TRBV5-3 is filed as an ORF, its function uncertain. The receptor was isolated from an adult who received the AZD1222 COVID-19 vaccine. CDR3 protein: CARSLATDGYTF. For the CDR3, the DNA is TGTGCCAGAAGCTTGGCGACGGATGGCTACACCTTC.